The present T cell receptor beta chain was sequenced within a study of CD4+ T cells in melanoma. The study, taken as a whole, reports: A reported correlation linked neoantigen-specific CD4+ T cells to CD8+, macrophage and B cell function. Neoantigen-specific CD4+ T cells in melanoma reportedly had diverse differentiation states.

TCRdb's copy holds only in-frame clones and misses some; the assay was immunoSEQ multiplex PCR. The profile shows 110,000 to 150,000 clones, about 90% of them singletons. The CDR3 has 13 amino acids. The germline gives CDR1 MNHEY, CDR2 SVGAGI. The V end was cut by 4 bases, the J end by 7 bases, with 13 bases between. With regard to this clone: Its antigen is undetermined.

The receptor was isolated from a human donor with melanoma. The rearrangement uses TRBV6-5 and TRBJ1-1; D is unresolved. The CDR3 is CASSSRFTVEAFF. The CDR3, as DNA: TGTGCCAGCAGTTCCCGTTTCACAGTTGAAGCTTTCTTT.